Listed below are T cell receptor beta chains from one sample, sequenced in a study of control samples from healthy donors and cancer patients. Here immunoSEQ multiplex PCR was the method, and the copy in TCRdb shows in-frame clones only, minus some. The table shows about 160,000 clones, with 80% to 90% occurring only once. Sequencing was performed on blood. These receptors originate from a man between 25 and 39 years old in good health. The CDR3 runs from the conserved cysteine through the conserved F or W. D genes are given only for firm matches. Some rows have no size entry. The others give once, few or many, or a class for an expanded clone.

V gene	D gene	J gene	clone size	CDR3 protein	CDR3 DNA
TRBV5-5	NA	TRBJ1-1	NA	CASSWTRTVLEAFF	TGTGCCAGCAGCTGGACCCGGACGGTTCTTGAAGCTTTCTTT
TRBV4-1	TRBD1	TRBJ2-7	NA	CASSPVPGTGDRSSSYEQYF	TGCGCCAGCAGCCCCGTCCCCGGGACAGGGGATCGATCGTCCTCCTACGAGCAGTACTTC
TRBV6-2/TRBV6-3	NA	TRBJ2-1	NA	CASSYQLAPYNEQFF	TGTGCCAGCAGTTACCAACTAGCCCCCTACAATGAGCAGTTCTTC
TRBV6-5	NA	TRBJ1-1	few	CASSYSIDTEAFF	TGTGCCAGCAGTTACTCTATTGACACTGAAGCTTTCTTT
TRBV7-2	NA	TRBJ1-1	NA	CASSLTRRVEAFF	TGTGCCAGCAGCCTTACTAGGCGGGTTGAAGCTTTCTTT
TRBV18	NA	TRBJ1-1	NA	CASSRSGGTEAFF	TGTGCCAGCTCACGATCGGGCGGGACTGAAGCTTTCTTT
TRBV6-6	TRBD1	TRBJ1-6	NA	CASLPGGYLFSPLHF	TGTGCCTCGTTGCCAGGGGGCTACCTATTTTCACCCCTCCACTTT
TRBV4-1	NA	TRBJ1-2	few	CASRGTEGYTF	TGCGCCAGCAGAGGGACGGAGGGCTACACCTTC
TRBV5-1	TRBD1	TRBJ2-7	NA	CASSPRDRGNEQYF	TGCGCCAGCAGCCCCCGGGACAGGGGTAACGAGCAGTACTTC
TRBV10-3	NA	TRBJ1-1	NA	CAIRGDIQAFF	TGTGCCATCAGGGGGGATATTCAAGCTTTCTTT
TRBV25-1	NA	TRBJ1-3	NA	CASSVGGRAGNTIYF	TGTGCCAGCAGTGTAGGAGGCAGGGCTGGAAACACCATATATTTT
TRBV2	NA	TRBJ2-7	NA	CASSDVQAYEQYF	TGTGCCAGCAGTGACGTACAGGCCTACGAGCAGTACTTC
TRBV12-3/TRBV12-4	TRBD2	TRBJ2-5	NA	CASSLGLGETQYF	TGTGCCAGCAGTTTGGGACTAGGGGAGACCCAGTACTTC
TRBV6-5	NA	TRBJ2-1	NA	CASSLSGGNEQFF	TGTGCCAGCAGCCTTTCGGGCGGAAATGAGCAGTTCTTC
TRBV7-2	NA	TRBJ2-7	NA	CASLPGPTYEQYF	TGTGCCAGCTTACCGGGACCCACCTACGAGCAGTACTTC
TRBV27	NA	TRBJ1-4	NA	CASSLPGGSQKLFF	TGTGCCAGCAGTTTACCCGGGGGGTCCCAAAAACTGTTTTTT
TRBV7-3	NA	TRBJ1-1	NA	CASSLKKDTEAFF	TGTGCCAGCAGCTTGAAAAAGGACACTGAAGCTTTCTTT
TRBV28	TRBD1	TRBJ2-5	NA	CASSSYRGRQETQYF	TGTGCCAGCAGTTCTTACAGGGGTCGGCAAGAGACCCAGTACTTC
TRBV27	NA	TRBJ1-4	NA	CASGYWERGREKLFF	TGTGCCAGCGGATATTGGGAGAGGGGACGTGAAAAACTGTTTTTT
TRBV6-2/TRBV6-3	NA	TRBJ1-6	NA	CASSWTDNSPLHF	TGTGCCAGCAGTTGGACAGATAATTCACCCCTCCACTTT
TRBV9	NA	TRBJ1-2	NA	CASSGRGYTF	TGTGCCAGTTCAGGGCGGGGCTACACCTTC
TRBV5-6	TRBD2	TRBJ2-7	NA	CASILAGALGEQYF	TGTGCCAGCATCTTAGCGGGAGCGTTGGGCGAGCAGTACTTC